This T cell receptor beta chain is drawn from a study of radiation and T cells in renal cell carcinoma. General study results and limits: From baseline, blood top tumor clonotypes peaked at 2 weeks post-radiation.

The CDR3 loop spans 12 amino acids. With 3 bases removed from V and 8 bases from J, the gap between germline ends came to 5 bases. The germline V gene has CDR1 MNHEY and CDR2 SMNVEV (reference sequence). For this clone: Its target is not known.

Described time point: baseline pretreatment blood. The sample's treatment: 15 Gy SBRT to primary tumor, nephrectomy 4 weeks later. Generated by immunoSEQ multiplex PCR, the TCRdb table keeps only in-frame clones and is missing some. The sample lists about 95,000 clones, less than 90% occurring once. This receptor was taken from a man in his fifties with renal cell carcinoma. Sequencing was performed on blood, taken from a patient whose treatment included radiotherapy and nephrectomy. The gene calls are TRBV27 and TRBJ1-6; D ambiguous. The CDR3 here is CASSFGDSPLHF. DNA for the CDR3: TGTGCCAGCAGTTTTGGGGATTCACCCCTCCACTTT.